Listed below are T cell receptor beta chains from one sample, sequenced in a study of T-cell reconstitution after alpha-beta-depleted transplantation in children. TCRdb re-analysed the PCR reads in MiXCR, keeping a single row per CDR3 protein. The table has about 300,000 distinct CDR3 sequences, 10% seen once. The sample was PBMCs, taken before TCRalphabeta/CD19-depleted stem cell transplant. The receptors stem from a boy under two years old with acute myeloid leukemia, due to receive a stem cell transplant. The CDR3 runs from the conserved cysteine through the conserved F or W. The D gene is left open where the match is weak. Clone size is not always given. Where it is, it says once, few, many or a class for expanded clones.

V gene	J gene	D gene	clone size	CDR3 protein	CDR3 DNA
TRBV5-1	TRBJ2-1	NA	many	CASSARDRYNEQFF	TGCGCCAGCAGCGCCCGGGACCGATACAATGAGCAGTTCTTC
TRBV25-1	TRBJ1-2	NA	NA	CASSRGGDYGYTF	TGTGCCAGCAGTCGGGGGGGGGACTATGGCTACACCTTC
TRBV18	TRBJ2-7	TRBD1	NA	CASSPPGQGYYEQYF	TGTGCCAGCTCACCCCCGGGACAGGGGTACTACGAGCAGTACTTC
TRBV25-1	TRBJ2-7	TRBD1	many	CASSGHRDRASLYEQYF	TGTGCCAGCAGTGGACACCGGGACAGGGCGTCTCTCTACGAGCAGTACTTC
TRBV25-1	TRBJ1-1	TRBD1	NA	CASSELAGGAFREAFF	TGTGCCAGCAGTGAATTGGCAGGGGGCGCTTTTCGTGAAGCTTTCTTT
TRBV6-1	TRBJ2-3	NA	many	CASSREGDTDTQYF	TGTGCCAGCTCACGAGAGGGGGACACAGATACGCAGTATTTT
TRBV20-1	TRBJ2-7	TRBD1	few	CSATPYRGTTYEQYF	TGCAGTGCTACTCCCTACAGGGGAACGACCTACGAGCAGTACTTC
TRBV30	TRBJ2-1	NA	few	CAWGSPWSEQFF	TGTGCCTGGGGTTCCCCTTGGAGTGAGCAGTTCTTC
TRBV14	TRBJ1-1	TRBD1	many	CASSRTGAGNTEAFF	TGTGCCAGCAGCCGGACAGGGGCCGGTAACACTGAAGCTTTCTTT
TRBV4-3	TRBJ2-7	TRBD1	NA	CASSPNGQGEQYF	TGCGCCAGCAGCCCCAACGGACAGGGCGAGCAGTACTTC
TRBV5-1	TRBJ2-2	TRBD2	NA	CASSGRDWGLAGDHTGELFF	TGCGCCAGCAGCGGCCGGGACTGGGGACTAGCGGGGGACCACACCGGGGAGCTGTTTTTT
TRBV10-3	TRBJ1-6	NA	many	CAISELLDDGNSPLHF	TGTGCCATCAGTGAATTGTTGGACGACGGCAATTCACCCCTCCACTTT
TRBV7-3	TRBJ2-5	TRBD1	many	CASSYRGRETQYF	TGTGCCAGCAGCTACAGGGGGCGAGAGACCCAGTACTTC
TRBV18	TRBJ2-1	TRBD1	few	CASSGGQVYNEQFF	TGTGCCAGCTCAGGGGGACAGGTCTACAATGAGCAGTTCTTC
TRBV5-5	TRBJ2-1	TRBD2	medium-sized	CASSLAIGTSFGNEQFF	TGTGCCAGCAGCTTGGCCATCGGGACTAGCTTCGGGAATGAGCAGTTCTTC
TRBV7-8	TRBJ2-3	NA	NA	CASSPTRGGEWTDTQYF	TGTGCCAGCAGCCCGACGCGAGGGGGGGAATGGACAGATACGCAGTATTTT
TRBV7-2	TRBJ2-3	NA	many	CASSLFDTQYF	TGTGCCAGCAGCTTATTTGATACGCAGTATTTT
TRBV5-6	TRBJ2-1	TRBD2	few	CASSYRAGVYVEQFF	TGTGCCAGCAGCTACCGAGCGGGGGTATACGTTGAGCAGTTCTTC
TRBV20-1	TRBJ2-7	TRBD2	NA	CGAFERESAYEQYF	TGCGGTGCTTTTGAGCGGGAGTCGGCCTACGAGCAGTACTTC
TRBV5-1	TRBJ2-2	TRBD2	NA	CASRSQRGPTGELFF	TGCGCCAGCAGGTCCCAGCGGGGGCCTACCGGGGAGCTGTTTTTT
TRBV20-1	TRBJ1-6	NA	many	CSARPGSHNSPLHF	TGCAGTGCTAGACCGGGATCTCATAATTCACCCCTCCACTTT
TRBV7-9	TRBJ2-2	NA	NA	CASSLDGHTGELFF	TGTGCCAGCAGCTTAGACGGACACACCGGGGAGCTGTTTTTT
TRBV20-1	TRBJ1-5	NA	many	CSARESRGDPYSNQPQHF	TGCAGTGCTAGAGAGAGTAGAGGGGATCCTTATAGCAATCAGCCCCAGCATTTT
TRBV7-3	TRBJ2-5	NA	NA	CASSLTPGAGQTQYF	TGTGCCAGCAGCTTAACCCCGGGTGCGGGGCAGACCCAGTACTTC
TRBV24-1	TRBJ2-1	NA	many	CATSDLGANEQFF	TGTGCCACCAGTGATTTGGGGGCCAATGAGCAGTTCTTC
TRBV28	TRBJ1-2	TRBD1	many	CASSLGGTGYTF	TGTGCCAGCAGTCTAGGGGGCACTGGCTACACCTTC
TRBV2	TRBJ2-3	TRBD2	many	CASRETSGPTDTQYF	TGTGCCAGCAGAGAGACTAGCGGCCCCACAGATACGCAGTATTTT
TRBV9	TRBJ1-2	TRBD1	NA	CASSPGGQGFYGYTF	TGTGCCAGCAGCCCCGGAGGACAGGGTTTCTATGGCTACACCTTC
TRBV7-2	TRBJ1-2	NA	many	CASSSSGQNYGYTF	TGTGCCAGCAGCTCAAGTGGGCAGAACTATGGCTACACCTTC
TRBV28	TRBJ2-1	NA	many	CASSPDRRLYNEQFF	TGTGCCAGCAGTCCCGACAGGCGCCTGTACAATGAGCAGTTCTTC
TRBV28	TRBJ2-1	NA	NA	CASSPPGEWSYNEQFF	TGTGCCAGCAGTCCCCCGGGGGAGTGGTCCTACAATGAGCAGTTCTTC
TRBV29-1	TRBJ1-2	NA	NA	CSVGRSTGYGYTF	TGCAGCGTTGGGCGCTCGACAGGCTATGGCTACACCTTC
TRBV9	TRBJ2-4	TRBD2	NA	CASSPERGPRNIQYF	TGTGCCAGCAGCCCCGAGCGGGGGCCAAGAAACATTCAGTACTTC
TRBV5-1	TRBJ2-7	NA	NA	CASSRMLAYEQYF	TGCGCCAGCAGCCGCATGTTGGCCTACGAGCAGTACTTC
TRBV7-2	TRBJ2-1	NA	few	CASTKALNSYNEQFF	TGTGCCAGCACCAAGGCACTAAATTCCTACAATGAGCAGTTCTTC
TRBV20-1	TRBJ2-5	TRBD2	NA	CSASLLAVGETQYF	TGCAGCGCTAGTTTACTAGCGGTGGGAGAGACCCAGTACTTC
TRBV11-2	TRBJ2-1	NA	few	CASSYVNEQFF	TGTGCCAGCAGCTACGTCAATGAGCAGTTCTTC
TRBV6-5	TRBJ2-1	TRBD2	many	CASSWASGSNEQFF	TGTGCCAGCAGTTGGGCTAGCGGCTCAAATGAGCAGTTCTTC
TRBV7-3	TRBJ2-1	TRBD1	few	CASSLPGQYNEQFF	TGTGCCAGCAGCTTACCGGGACAGTACAATGAGCAGTTCTTC
TRBV24-1	TRBJ2-3	NA	many	CATSDPQGDLKDTQYF	TGTGCCACCAGTGATCCCCAGGGAGATCTCAAGGATACGCAGTATTTT
TRBV20-1	TRBJ2-4	TRBD1	many	CSARTGDKNIQYF	TGCAGTGCTAGGACAGGGGACAAAAACATTCAGTACTTC
TRBV24-1	TRBJ2-2	NA	few	CATSEIQARELFF	TGTGCCACCAGTGAGATTCAGGCCCGGGAGCTGTTTTTT
TRBV28	TRBJ1-5	NA	many	CASSVTDSLLSNQPQHF	TGTGCCAGTAGTGTCACGGACAGCCTTCTTAGCAATCAGCCCCAGCATTTT
TRBV10-3	TRBJ1-5	NA	many	CAISEAVGLYQPQHF	TGTGCCATCAGTGAGGCCGTGGGATTATATCAGCCCCAGCATTTT
TRBV28	TRBJ2-5	TRBD2	once	CASRQRTSEETQYF	TGTGCCAGCAGACAAAGGACTAGCGAAGAGACCCAGTACTTC
TRBV28	TRBJ1-1	TRBD1	NA	CASSFLDRANTEAFF	TGTGCCAGCAGTTTCTTGGACAGGGCGAACACTGAAGCTTTCTTT
TRBV5-1	TRBJ2-1	NA	many	CASSLVIEAYNEQFF	TGCGCCAGCAGCTTGGTGATAGAGGCGTACAATGAGCAGTTCTTC